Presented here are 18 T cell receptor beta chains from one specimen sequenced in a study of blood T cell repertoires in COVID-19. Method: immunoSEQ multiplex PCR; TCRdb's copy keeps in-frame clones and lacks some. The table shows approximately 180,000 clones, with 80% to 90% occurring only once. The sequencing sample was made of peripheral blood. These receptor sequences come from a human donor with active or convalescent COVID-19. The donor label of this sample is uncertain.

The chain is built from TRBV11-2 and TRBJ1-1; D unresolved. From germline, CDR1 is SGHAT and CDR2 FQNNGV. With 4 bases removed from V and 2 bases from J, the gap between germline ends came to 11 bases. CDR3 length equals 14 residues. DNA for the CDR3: TGTGCCAGCAGCTCCTACAGCCTTAACACTGAAGCTTTCTTT. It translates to CASSSYSLNTEAFF.

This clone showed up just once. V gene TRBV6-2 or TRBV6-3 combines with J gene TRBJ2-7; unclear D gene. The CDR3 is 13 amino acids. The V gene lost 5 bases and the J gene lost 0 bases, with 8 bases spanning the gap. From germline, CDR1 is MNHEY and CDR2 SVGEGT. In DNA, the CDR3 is TGTGCCAGCAGTAGACACAGCTCCTACGAGCAGTACTTC. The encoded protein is CASSRHSSYEQYF.

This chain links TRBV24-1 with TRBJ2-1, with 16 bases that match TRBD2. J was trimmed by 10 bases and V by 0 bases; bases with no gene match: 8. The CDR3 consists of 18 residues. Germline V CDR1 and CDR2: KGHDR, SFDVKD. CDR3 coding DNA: TGTGCCACCAGTGATTTGACCCCGGGACTAGCGGGAGGGCGCGAGCAGTTCTTC. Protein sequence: CATSDLTPGLAGGREQFF.

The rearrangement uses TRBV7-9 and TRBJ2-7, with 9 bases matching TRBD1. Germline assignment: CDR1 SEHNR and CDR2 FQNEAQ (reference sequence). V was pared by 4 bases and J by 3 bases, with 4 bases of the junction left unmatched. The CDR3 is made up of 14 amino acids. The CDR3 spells CASSSGQGSYEQYF. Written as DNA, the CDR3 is TGTGCCAGCAGCTCCGGACAGGGGAGCTACGAGCAGTACTTC.

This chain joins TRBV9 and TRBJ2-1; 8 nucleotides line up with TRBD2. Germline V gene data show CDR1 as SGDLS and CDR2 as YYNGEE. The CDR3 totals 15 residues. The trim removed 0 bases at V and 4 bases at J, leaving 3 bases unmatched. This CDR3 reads CASSVGGGQYNEQFF. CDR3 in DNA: TGTGCCAGCAGCGTAGGCGGGGGGCAATACAATGAGCAGTTCTTC.

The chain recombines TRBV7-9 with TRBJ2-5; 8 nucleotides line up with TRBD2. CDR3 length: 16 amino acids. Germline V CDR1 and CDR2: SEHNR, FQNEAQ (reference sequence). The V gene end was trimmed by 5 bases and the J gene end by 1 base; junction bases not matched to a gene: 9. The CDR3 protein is CASSPAGGVIQETQYF. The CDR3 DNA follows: TGTGCCAGCAGCCCCGCCGGGGGGGTAATCCAAGAGACCCAGTACTTC.

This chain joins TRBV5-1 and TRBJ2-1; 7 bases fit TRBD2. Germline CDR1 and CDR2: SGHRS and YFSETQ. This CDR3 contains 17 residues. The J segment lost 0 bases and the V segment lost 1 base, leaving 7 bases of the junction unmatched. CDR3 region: CASSLNTGGRSYNEQFF. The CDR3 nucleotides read TGCGCCAGCAGCTTGAATACGGGAGGCCGCTCCTACAATGAGCAGTTCTTC.

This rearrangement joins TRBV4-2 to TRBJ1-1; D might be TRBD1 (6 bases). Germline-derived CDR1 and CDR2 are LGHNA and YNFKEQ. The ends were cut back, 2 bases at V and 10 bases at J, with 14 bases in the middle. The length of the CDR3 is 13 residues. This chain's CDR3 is CASSQQGFLGAFF. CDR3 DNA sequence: TGTGCCAGCAGCCAACAGGGGTTTTTGGGAGCTTTCTTT.

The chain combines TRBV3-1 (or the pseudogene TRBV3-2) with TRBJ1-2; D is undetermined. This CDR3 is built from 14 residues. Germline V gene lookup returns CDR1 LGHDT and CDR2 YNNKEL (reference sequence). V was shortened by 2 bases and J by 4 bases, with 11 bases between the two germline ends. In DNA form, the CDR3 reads TGTGCCAGCAGCCAAAGGCAGACTTCCTATGGCTACACCTTC. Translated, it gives CASSQRQTSYGYTF.

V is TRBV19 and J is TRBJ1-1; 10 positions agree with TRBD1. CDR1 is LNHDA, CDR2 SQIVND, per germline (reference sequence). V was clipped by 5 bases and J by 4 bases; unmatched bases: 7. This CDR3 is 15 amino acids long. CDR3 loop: CASSLHGQGGTEAFF. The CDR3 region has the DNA TGTGCCAGTAGTCTTCACGGACAGGGGGGCACTGAAGCTTTCTTT.

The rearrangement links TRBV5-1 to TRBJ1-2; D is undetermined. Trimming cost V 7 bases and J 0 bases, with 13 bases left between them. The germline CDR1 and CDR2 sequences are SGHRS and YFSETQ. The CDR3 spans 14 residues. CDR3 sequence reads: CASGPDGANYGYTF. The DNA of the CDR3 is TGCGCCAGCGGTCCCGACGGAGCTAACTATGGCTACACCTTC. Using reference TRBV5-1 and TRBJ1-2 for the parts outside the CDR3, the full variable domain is KAGVTQTPRYLIKTRGQQVTLSCSPISGHRSVSWYQQTPGQGLQFLFEYFSETQRNKGNFPGRFSGRQFSNSRSEMNVSTLELGDSALYLCASGPDGANYGYTFGSGTRLTVV.

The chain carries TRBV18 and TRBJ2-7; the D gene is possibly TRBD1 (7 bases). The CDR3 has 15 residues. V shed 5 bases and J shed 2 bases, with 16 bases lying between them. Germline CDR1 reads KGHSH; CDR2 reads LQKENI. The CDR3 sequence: CASSFQQGGPYEQYF. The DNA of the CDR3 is TGTGCCAGCTCATTCCAGCAGGGGGGTCCCTACGAGCAGTACTTC. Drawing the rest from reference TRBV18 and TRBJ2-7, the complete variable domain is NAGVMQNPRHLVRRRGQEARLRCSPMKGHSHVYWYRQLPEEGLKFMVYLQKENIIDESGMPKERFSAEFPKEGPSILRIQQVVRGDSAAYFCASSFQQGGPYEQYFGPGTRLTVT.

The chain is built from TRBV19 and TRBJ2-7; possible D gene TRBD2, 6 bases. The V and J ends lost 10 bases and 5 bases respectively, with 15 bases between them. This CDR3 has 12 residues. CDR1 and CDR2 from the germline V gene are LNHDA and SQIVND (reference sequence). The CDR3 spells CATITGGHEQYF. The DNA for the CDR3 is TGTGCCACCATCACCGGGGGACACGAGCAGTACTTC. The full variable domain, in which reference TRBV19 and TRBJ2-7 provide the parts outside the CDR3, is DGGITQSPKYLFRKEGQNVTLSCEQNLNHDAMYWYRQDPGQGLRLIYYSQIVNDFQKGDIAEGYSVSREKKESFPLTVTSAQKNPTAFYLCATITGGHEQYFGPGTRLTVT.

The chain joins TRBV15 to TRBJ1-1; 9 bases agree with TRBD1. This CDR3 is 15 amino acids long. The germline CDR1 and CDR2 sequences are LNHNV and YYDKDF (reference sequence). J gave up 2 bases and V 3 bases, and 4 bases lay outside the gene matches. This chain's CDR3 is CATSRDRGVNTEAFF. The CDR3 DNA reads TGTGCCACCAGCAGGGACAGGGGTGTTAACACTGAAGCTTTCTTT.

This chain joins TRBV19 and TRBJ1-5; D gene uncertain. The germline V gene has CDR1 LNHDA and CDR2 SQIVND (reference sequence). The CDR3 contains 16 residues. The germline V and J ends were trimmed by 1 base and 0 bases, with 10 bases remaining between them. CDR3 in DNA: TGTGCCAGTAGTATAGCGAGGTACATTAGCAATCAGCCCCAGCATTTT. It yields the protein CASSIARYISNQPQHF.

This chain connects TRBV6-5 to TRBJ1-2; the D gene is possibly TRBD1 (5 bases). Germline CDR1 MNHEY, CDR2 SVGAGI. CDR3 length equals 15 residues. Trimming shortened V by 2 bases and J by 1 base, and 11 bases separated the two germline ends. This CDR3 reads CASSYTGTGNYGYTF. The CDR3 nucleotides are TGTGCCAGCAGTTACACCGGGACTGGTAACTATGGCTACACCTTC.

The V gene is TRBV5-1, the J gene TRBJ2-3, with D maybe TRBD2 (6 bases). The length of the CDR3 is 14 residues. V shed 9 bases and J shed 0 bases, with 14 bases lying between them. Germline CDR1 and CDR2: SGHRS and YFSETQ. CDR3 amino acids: CATKSGTSTDTQYF. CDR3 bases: TGCGCCACCAAGTCCGGGACTAGCACAGATACGCAGTATTTT.

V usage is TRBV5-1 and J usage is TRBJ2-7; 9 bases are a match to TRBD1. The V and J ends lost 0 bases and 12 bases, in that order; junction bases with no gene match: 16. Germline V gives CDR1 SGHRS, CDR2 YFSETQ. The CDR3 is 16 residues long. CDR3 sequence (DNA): TGCGCCAGCAGCTTGGTCGATTTTGTGACAGGGGGTCACCTGTACTTC. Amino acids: CASSLVDFVTGGHLYF. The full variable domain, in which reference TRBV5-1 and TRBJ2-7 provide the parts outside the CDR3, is KAGVTQTPRYLIKTRGQQVTLSCSPISGHRSVSWYQQTPGQGLQFLFEYFSETQRNKGNFPGRFSGRQFSNSRSEMNVSTLELGDSALYLCASSLVDFVTGGHLYFGPGTRLTVT.